Each of the 4 T cell receptor beta chains below was sequenced from the same sample in a study of technical replicates of blood from a few donors. Generated by immunoSEQ multiplex PCR, the TCRdb table keeps only in-frame clones and is missing some. There are about 81,000 clones in the sample; 96% occur only once, and 0.2% lies in the top ten. Sequences were obtained from T cells isolated from PBMCs. The receptors stem from a human donor in good health.

J is TRBJ1-1 and V is TRBV10-3; no clear D. Trimming took off 10 bases at V and 1 base at J, with 13 bases between the two ends. Germline CDR1 and CDR2: ENHRY and SYGVKD. The CDR3 sequence is 13 residues long. The DNA of the CDR3 is TGTGCCACCCAGAGACAAGAGAACACTGAAGCTTTCTTT. Residues: CATQRQENTEAFF.

The chain has TRBV27 and TRBJ1-1; 9 bases line up with TRBD1. CDR3 size: 16 residues. Germline V lookup: CDR1 MNHEY, CDR2 SMNVEV (reference sequence). The junction had 12 bases not matched to a gene; V was cut back by 5 bases and J by 5 bases. This CDR3 is CASSPYSQGARTEAFF. DNA for the CDR3: TGTGCCAGCAGTCCCTACTCACAGGGGGCGAGGACTGAAGCTTTCTTT.

CDR3 sequence reads: CASSSGVVSSPLHF. CDR3 in DNA: TGTGCCAGTAGTAGTGGAGTAGTTTCTTCACCCCTCCACTTT. The chain has TRBV19 and TRBJ1-6, with D unresolved. CDR1 is LNHDA, CDR2 SQIVND, per germline (reference sequence). Trimming pared 4 bases from V and 9 bases from J, leaving 13 bases between. The CDR3 is 14 residues long.

The CDR3 protein is CASSRGLAGYEQYF. The CDR3 nucleotides read TGTGCCAGCAGCCGGGGACTAGCGGGATACGAGCAGTACTTC. The chain is built from TRBV6-5 and TRBJ2-7; 13 bases align to TRBD2. V gave up 6 bases and J gave up 4 bases; unmatched junction bases: 3. Looked up from germline, CDR1 is MNHEY and CDR2 is SVGAGI. The CDR3 totals 14 residues.